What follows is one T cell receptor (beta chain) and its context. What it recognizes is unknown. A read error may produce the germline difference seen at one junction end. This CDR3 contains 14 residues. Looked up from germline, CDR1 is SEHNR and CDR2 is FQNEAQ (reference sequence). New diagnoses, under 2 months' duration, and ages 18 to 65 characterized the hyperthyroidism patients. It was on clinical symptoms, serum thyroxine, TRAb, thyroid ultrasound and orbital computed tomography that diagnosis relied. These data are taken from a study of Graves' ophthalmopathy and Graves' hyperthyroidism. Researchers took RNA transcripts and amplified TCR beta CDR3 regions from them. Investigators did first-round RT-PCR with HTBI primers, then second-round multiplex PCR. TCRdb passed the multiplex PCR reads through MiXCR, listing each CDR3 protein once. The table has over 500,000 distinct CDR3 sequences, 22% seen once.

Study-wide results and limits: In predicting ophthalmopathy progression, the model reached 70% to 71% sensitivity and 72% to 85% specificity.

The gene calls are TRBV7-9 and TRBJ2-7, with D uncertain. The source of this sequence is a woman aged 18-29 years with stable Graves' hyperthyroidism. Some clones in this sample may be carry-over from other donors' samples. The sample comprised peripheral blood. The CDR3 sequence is CASSPPTRTYEQCF. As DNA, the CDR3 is TGTGCCAGCAGCCCACCGACCCGCACCTACGAGCAGTGCTTC.